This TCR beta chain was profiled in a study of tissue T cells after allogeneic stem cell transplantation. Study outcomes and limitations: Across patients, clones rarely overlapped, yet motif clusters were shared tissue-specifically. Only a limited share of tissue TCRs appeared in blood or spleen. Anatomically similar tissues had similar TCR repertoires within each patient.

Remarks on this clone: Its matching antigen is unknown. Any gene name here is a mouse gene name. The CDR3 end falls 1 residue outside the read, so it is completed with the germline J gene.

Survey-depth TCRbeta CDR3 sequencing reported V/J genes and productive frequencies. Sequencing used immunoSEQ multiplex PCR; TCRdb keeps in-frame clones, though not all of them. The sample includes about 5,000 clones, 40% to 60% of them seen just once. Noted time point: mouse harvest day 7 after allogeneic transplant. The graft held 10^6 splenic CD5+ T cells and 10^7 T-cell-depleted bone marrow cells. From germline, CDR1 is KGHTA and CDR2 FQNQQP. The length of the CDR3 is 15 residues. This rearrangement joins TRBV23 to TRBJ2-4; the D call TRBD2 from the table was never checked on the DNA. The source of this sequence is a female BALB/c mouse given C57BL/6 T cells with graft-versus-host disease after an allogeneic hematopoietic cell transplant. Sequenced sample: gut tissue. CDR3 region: CSSSADWGSQNTLYF. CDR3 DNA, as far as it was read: TGCTCCAGCAGTGCTGACTGGGGGAGTCAAAACACCTTGTAC.